These 8 T cell receptor beta chains were all obtained from the same sample, sequenced in a study of T cell responses to AZD1222 COVID-19 vaccine. TCRdb's table, derived via immunoSEQ multiplex PCR, lists solely in-frame clones and lacks some. The table records about 130,000 clones, around 90% of them present only once. The sequences come from peripheral blood, collected on day 0 of AZD1222 vaccination. These receptors were taken from an adult in good health.

This clone came up a few times. V and J are TRBV19 and TRBJ2-2, with a weak D call TRBD1 (6 bases). Germline V lookup: CDR1 LNHDA, CDR2 SQIVND (reference sequence). V was shortened by 3 bases and J by 3 bases, with 11 bases between the two germline ends. The CDR3 covers 15 residues. The CDR3 sequence is CASSIVQGHTGELFF. In nucleotides, the CDR3 is TGTGCCAGTAGTATTGTGCAGGGGCACACCGGGGAGCTGTTTTTT.

The chain recombines TRBV14 with TRBJ2-3, with D uncertain. The CDR3 has 13 residues. Per germline, CDR1 SGHDN and CDR2 FVKESK. The V gene lost 0 bases and the J gene lost 6 bases, with 7 bases spanning the gap. This chain's CDR3 is CASSQDVRDTQYF. The DNA for the CDR3 is TGTGCCAGCAGCCAAGATGTCCGGGATACGCAGTATTTT.

The chain is built from TRBV27 and TRBJ2-7, with 8 bases fitting TRBD1. V was clipped by 4 bases and J by 1 base; unmatched bases: 6. Germline loops: CDR1 MNHEY, CDR2 SMNVEV (reference sequence). The CDR3 totals 15 residues. The CDR3 spells CASSYGQGYSYEQYF. The CDR3 coding sequence is TGTGCCAGCAGTTACGGACAGGGATATTCCTACGAGCAGTACTTC.

The chain carries TRBV3-1 (or the pseudogene TRBV3-2) and TRBJ1-3; D may be TRBD1 (6 bases). The CDR3 length is 15 residues. The germline CDR1 and CDR2 sequences are LGHDT and YNNKEL (reference sequence). Trimming cost V 1 base and J 3 bases, with 10 bases left between them. CDR3 residues: CASSQGQGFGNTIYF. The CDR3 nucleotides read TGTGCCAGCAGCCAAGGGCAGGGGTTTGGAAACACCATATATTTT.

The chain combines TRBV25-1 with TRBJ1-1, with 7 bases matching TRBD1. Germline CDR1 is MGHDK and CDR2 is SYGVNS. This CDR3 region has 13 residues. With V trimmed by 4 bases and J by 5 bases, 4 bases remained unmatched. CDR3 DNA: TGTGCCAGCAGTGTACAGGGGATTACTGAAGCTTTCTTT. It is translated as CASSVQGITEAFF.

The chain couples TRBV25-1 to TRBJ1-1; 8 bases fit TRBD1. V shed 6 bases, J shed 13 bases, and the junction held 4 bases outside the gene matches. The V gene's germline CDR1 is MGHDK and CDR2 SYGVNS. This CDR3 is 10 amino acids long. For the CDR3, the DNA is TGTGCCAGCAGCCGGACAGGGTTTTTCTTT. This translates into CASSRTGFFF.

The chain combines TRBV27 with TRBJ1-1; D is unresolved. V was pared by 6 bases and J by 1 base, with 9 bases between. There are 13 residues in the CDR3. CDR1 is MNHEY and CDR2 is SMNVEV in the germline V gene (reference sequence). The CDR3 loop is CASSLGWNTEAFF. In DNA, the CDR3 is TGTGCCAGCAGCTTAGGGTGGAACACTGAAGCTTTCTTT.

The chain links TRBV9 to TRBJ1-2; maybe TRBD1 (5 bases). V lost 3 bases, J lost 3 bases, and 15 bases lay in between. The CDR3 length is 15 residues. Germline values: CDR1 SGDLS, CDR2 YYNGEE. CDR3 region: CASSDATRDYYGYTF. The DNA for the CDR3 is TGTGCCAGCAGCGACGCGACCAGGGATTACTATGGCTACACCTTC.